The entry below gives a single TCR beta chain sequence along with its context. Authors' data handling: Sample TCR counts, which ranged from 23,224 to 690,600, had a median of 95,638. Via MiXCR, TCRdb re-called the RACE reads, giving one row per CDR3 protein. TCRdb assigned the V and J calls; the authors' analysis was not used. The data show about 120,000 distinct CDR3 sequences, with approximately 14% seen just once and 0.7% to 0.95% held by the top ten. The data were obtained in a study of human T cells and chemical hapten exposure. In the study overall: Each patch test put 0.01% DPC on the upper back, and results were read at 6 days. Per-sample TCR yield variation was attributed mainly to small pooled library volume differences.

This CDR3 comprises 13 residues. Germline assignment: CDR1 WSHSY and CDR2 SAAADI. The ends were cut back, 8 bases at V and 6 bases at J, with 13 bases in the middle. Specified time point: patch test 1, 2 weeks after DPC sensitization. Treatment: therapeutic diphenylcyclopropenone sensitization with weekly scalp DPC. In every case, blood was obtained before the patch test was applied. V usage is TRBV10-2 and J usage is TRBJ1-4; D perhaps matches TRBD1 (5 bases). The source of this sequence is a young man with alopecia areata. Some clones in this sample may be carry-over from other donors' samples. Here the sequenced sample was whole blood, taken in connection with sensitization to the hapten diphenylcyclopropenone (DPC). Here the CDR3 reads CASGVGAHEKLFF. CDR3 coding DNA: TGCGCCAGCGGGGTTGGGGCACATGAAAAACTGTTTTTT.